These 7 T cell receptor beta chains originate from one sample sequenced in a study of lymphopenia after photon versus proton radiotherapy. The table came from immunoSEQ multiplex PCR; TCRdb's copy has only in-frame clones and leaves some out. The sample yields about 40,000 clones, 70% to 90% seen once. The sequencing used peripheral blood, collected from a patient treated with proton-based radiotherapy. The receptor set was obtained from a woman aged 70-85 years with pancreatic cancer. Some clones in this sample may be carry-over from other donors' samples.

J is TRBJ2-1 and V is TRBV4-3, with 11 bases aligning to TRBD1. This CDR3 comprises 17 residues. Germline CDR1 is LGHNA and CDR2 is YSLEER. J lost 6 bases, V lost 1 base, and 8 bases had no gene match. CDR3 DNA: TGCGCCAGCAGCCAAGGGACCGGGACAGGGGGAAGCAATGAGCAGTTCTTC. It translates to CASSQGTGTGGSNEQFF.

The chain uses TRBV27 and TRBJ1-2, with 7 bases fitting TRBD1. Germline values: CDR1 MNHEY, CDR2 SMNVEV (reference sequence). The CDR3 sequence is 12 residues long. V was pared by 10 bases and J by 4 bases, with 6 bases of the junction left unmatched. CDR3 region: CATKGQFYGYTF. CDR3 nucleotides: TGTGCCACCAAGGGACAGTTCTATGGCTACACCTTC.

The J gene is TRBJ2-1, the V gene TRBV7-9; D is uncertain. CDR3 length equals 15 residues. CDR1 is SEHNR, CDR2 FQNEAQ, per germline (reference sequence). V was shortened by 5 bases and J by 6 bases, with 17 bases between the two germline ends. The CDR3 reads CASSAKDLTSNEQFF. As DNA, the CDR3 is TGTGCCAGCAGCGCAAAGGACCTGACGTCCAATGAGCAGTTCTTC.

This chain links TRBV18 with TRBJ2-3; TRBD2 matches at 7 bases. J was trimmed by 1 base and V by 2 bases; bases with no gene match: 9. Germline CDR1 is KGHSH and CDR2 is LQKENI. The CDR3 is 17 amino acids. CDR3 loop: CASSPVTSGAGTDTQYF. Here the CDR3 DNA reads TGTGCCAGCTCACCAGTCACAAGCGGGGCCGGCACAGATACGCAGTATTTT.

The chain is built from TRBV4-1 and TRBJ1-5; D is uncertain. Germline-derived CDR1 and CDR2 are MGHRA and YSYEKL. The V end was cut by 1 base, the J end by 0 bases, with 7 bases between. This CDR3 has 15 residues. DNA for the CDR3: TGCGCCAGCAGCCAAGCACTGCATAGCAATCAGCCCCAGCATTTT. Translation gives CASSQALHSNQPQHF.

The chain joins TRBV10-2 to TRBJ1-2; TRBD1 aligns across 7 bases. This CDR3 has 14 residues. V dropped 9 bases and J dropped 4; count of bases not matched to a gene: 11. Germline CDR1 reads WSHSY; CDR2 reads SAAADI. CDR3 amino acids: CASQPTGAPYGYTF. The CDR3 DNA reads TGCGCCAGTCAGCCCACAGGGGCGCCCTATGGCTACACCTTC.

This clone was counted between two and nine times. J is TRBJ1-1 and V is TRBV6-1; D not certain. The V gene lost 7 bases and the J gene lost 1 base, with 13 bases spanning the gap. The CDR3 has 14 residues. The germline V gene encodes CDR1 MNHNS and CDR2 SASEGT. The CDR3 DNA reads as TGTGCCAGCAACTGGGCACGAAAGAACACTGAAGCTTTCTTT. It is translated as CASNWARKNTEAFF.